This entry lists 3 T cell receptor beta chains sequenced from one sample in a study of blood T cell repertoires in COVID-19. Using immunoSEQ multiplex PCR, the repertoire was profiled, and TCRdb retains in-frame clones only, with some absent. This table holds hundreds of thousands of clones, 70% to 90% found once. The sequencing input was PBMCs or T cells enriched from blood (not recorded which). The receptors stem from a woman aged 50 to 65 who had recovered from COVID-19.

This chain links TRBV4-1 with TRBJ1-2; 9 bases agree with TRBD1. The CDR3 has 20 amino acids. Trimming cost V 0 bases and J 7 bases; bases outside gene matches: 21. The V gene's germline CDR1 is MGHRA and CDR2 YSYEKL. CDR3 in DNA: TGCGCCAGCAGCCAAGACACCGGGACAGGGAGCCTAAGGGGGTCCAGTGGCTACACCTTC. This codes for CASSQDTGTGSLRGSSGYTF.

This clone was counted between two and nine times. The chain recombines TRBV6-5 with TRBJ1-2, with 9 bases lining up with TRBD1. J gave up 4 bases and V 6 bases, and 0 bases lay outside the gene matches. The CDR3 is 12 residues long. Germline CDR1 is MNHEY and CDR2 is SVGAGI. CDR3 DNA sequence: TGTGCCAGCAGGACAGGGGGCTATGGCTACACCTTC. Translation: CASRTGGYGYTF.

The chain couples TRBV7-2 to TRBJ1-2; 9 positions agree with TRBD1. The germline gives CDR1 SGHTA, CDR2 FQGNSA. The junction had 7 bases not matched to a gene; V was cut back by 5 bases and J by 6 bases. The CDR3 spans 14 residues. CDR3 coding DNA: TGTGCCAGCAGCCCTCGACAGGGGGACCATGGCTACACCTTC. It encodes CASSPRQGDHGYTF.